A selection of T cell receptor beta chains follows, all from one sample in a study of CD8 T cells in ankylosing spondylitis. TCRdb called the 5' RACE reads again in MiXCR, with one record for every CDR3 protein. The table records roughly 120,000 distinct CDR3 sequences, around 7% of them present only once. Sequencing input: blood, either unsorted or a sorted T cell fraction (not recorded which). These receptors were taken from a male donor with ankylosing spondylitis or in good health (not recorded which). CDR3s include the opening cysteine and the closing phenylalanine or tryptophan. A D gene is named only where the DNA matches it firmly. The size of a clone is reported for some rows only, either as once, few or many, or as a class for expanded clones.

j_call | d_call | clone_size | v_call | cdr3_nt | cdr3_aa
TRBJ2-5 | TRBD2 | many | TRBV3-1 | TGTGCCAGCAGCCAAGATCTCGGACTAGCGTGGGAGACCCAGTACTTC | CASSQDLGLAWETQYF
TRBJ2-5 | NA | many | TRBV20-1 | TGCAGTGCTAGAGACGACAAGCAAGAGACCCAGTACTTC | CSARDDKQETQYF
TRBJ2-7 | NA | many | TRBV7-9 | TGTGCCAGCAGTCGCACGGACTCCACCTACGAGCAGTACTTC | CASSRTDSTYEQYF
TRBJ1-1 | NA | many | TRBV5-1 | TGCGCCAGCAGCCCGCGGACAGCGAACACTGAAGCTTTCTTT | CASSPRTANTEAFF
TRBJ2-3 | TRBD1 | many | TRBV7-2 | TGTGCCAGCAGCTTACCCCGACAGGGGGATACGCAGTATTTT | CASSLPRQGDTQYF
TRBJ2-5 | NA | many | TRBV7-3 | TGTGCCAGCAGTCAGGGTCAGTTCCAGACCCAGTACTTC | CASSQGQFQTQYF
TRBJ2-2 | TRBD2 | many | TRBV5-1 | TGCGCCAGCAGAGACGAGCAGCGGGGGAGAACCGGGGAGCTGTTTTTT | CASRDEQRGRTGELFF
TRBJ1-2 | NA | many | TRBV11-2 | TGTGCCAGCAGCGCCGGGGATTATGACTATGGCTACACCTTC | CASSAGDYDYGYTF
TRBJ1-2 | TRBD1 | many | TRBV29-1 | TGCAGCGGCGCACAGGGGAGTGACTATGGCTACACCTTC | CSGAQGSDYGYTF
TRBJ2-5 | NA | NA | TRBV5-1 | TGCGCCAGCACCAAGACTAACCCGAGAATTCAAGAGACCCAGTACTTC | CASTKTNPRIQETQYF
TRBJ1-2 | NA | many | TRBV20-1 | TGCAGTGCGCCCGTCGAGACGGCCTATGGCTACACCTTC | CSAPVETAYGYTF
TRBJ1-2 | TRBD1 | many | TRBV12-3/TRBV12-4 | TGTGCCAGCAGCCCCGGGGACAGGGGGCGAGGCTACACCTTC | CASSPGDRGRGYTF
TRBJ2-5 | NA | many | TRBV15 | TGTGCCACCAGCAGAGAATCTCGACAGTGGGAGACCCAGTACTTC | CATSRESRQWETQYF
TRBJ2-2 | TRBD2 | many | TRBV7-9 | TGTGCCAGCAGGCTCAACGGACTAGCGTACACCGGGGAGCTGTTTTTT | CASRLNGLAYTGELFF
TRBJ1-2 | NA | few | TRBV18 | TGTGCCAGCTCACTGCTTGAGCAAGACTATGGCTACACCTTC | CASSLLEQDYGYTF
TRBJ1-1 | NA | many | TRBV20-1 | TGCAGTGCGACCCAGCCACAGGCTGAAGCTTTCTTT | CSATQPQAEAFF
TRBJ1-5 | NA | many | TRBV28 | TGTGCCAGCAGCCTAGAAACAGGGAACAATCAGCCCCAGCATTTT | CASSLETGNNQPQHF
TRBJ1-2 | TRBD1 | many | TRBV12-3/TRBV12-4 | TGTGCCAGCAGCCCGACGCGGGACAGGGCAGGAACGCATGGCTACACCTTC | CASSPTRDRAGTHGYTF
TRBJ1-2 | NA | many | TRBV3-1 | TGTGCCAGCCATTCTACGTCTAACTATGGCTACACCTTC | CASHSTSNYGYTF
TRBJ2-1 | TRBD2 | many | TRBV4-1 | TGCGCCAGCAGCCCGCGGGGGGCACACAATGAGCAGTTCTTC | CASSPRGAHNEQFF
TRBJ2-3 | NA | NA | TRBV5-1 | TGCGCCAGCAGCTTAATGGGGTTGGGCACAGATACGCAGTATTTT | CASSLMGLGTDTQYF
TRBJ1-5 | TRBD1 | many | TRBV5-1 | TGCGCCAGCAGCTCGGGACAGAATCAGCCCCAGCATTTT | CASSSGQNQPQHF
TRBJ1-5 | NA | many | TRBV12-5 | TGTGCTAGTGGTTTGGGCCGCAATCAGCCCCAGCATTTT | CASGLGRNQPQHF